The 19 T cell receptor beta chains below all came from one sample that was sequenced in a study of tumour-infiltrating T cells in Burkitt lymphoma. Clones were sequenced by immunoSEQ multiplex PCR, and TCRdb holds only the in-frame ones, with some missing. The table has about 46,000 clones, roughly 30% seen once. The sample was tumor tissue. The receptors were gathered from a human donor with Burkitt lymphoma.

This clone came up a few times. This chain connects TRBV27 to TRBJ1-6; TRBD1 agrees at 10 bases. With V trimmed by 7 bases and J by 8 bases, 8 bases remained unmatched. CDR3 length: 15 residues. Germline V gene sequence: CDR1 MNHEY, CDR2 SMNVEV (reference sequence). The CDR3 loop reads CASNLGTGADSPLHF. CDR3 sequence (DNA): TGTGCCAGCAACCTCGGGACAGGGGCTGATTCACCCCTCCACTTT.

This sequence joins TRBV7-9 and TRBJ2-7; the match to TRBD1 covers 9 bases. The CDR3 extends over 14 amino acids. Germline V gene data show CDR1 as SEHNR and CDR2 as FQNEAQ (reference sequence). J lost 3 bases, V lost 0 bases, and 0 bases had no gene match. The CDR3 nucleotides are TGTGCCAGCAGCTTAGCGGGACAGGGCTACGAGCAGTACTTC. This sequence encodes CASSLAGQGYEQYF.

The rearrangement joins TRBV12-5 to TRBJ2-1; 15 bases match TRBD2. The V segment lost 7 bases and the J segment 0 bases; nucleotides outside the gene matches: 7. Germline V lookup: CDR1 LGHNT, CDR2 FRNRAP. The CDR3 spans 18 residues. CDR3 in DNA: TGTGCTAGTGCCGGCGGGACTAGCGGGGGGAGCTCCTACAATGAGCAGTTCTTC. Its protein is CASAGGTSGGSSYNEQFF.

This clone occurred a few times. This rearrangement joins TRBV6-1 to TRBJ2-5; the D gene is possibly TRBD2 (6 bases). The V gene's germline CDR1 is MNHNS and CDR2 SASEGT. The CDR3 runs 15 residues. The ends were cut back, 6 bases at V and 4 bases at J, with 18 bases in the middle. The CDR3 coding sequence is TGTGCCAGCAGCAACATCCACGGAGGGGTAGAGACCCAGTACTTC. Translation: CASSNIHGGVETQYF.

This clone has more than one count but fewer than ten. V and J are TRBV19 and TRBJ2-1; TRBD1 is a possible D gene (5 bases). This CDR3 has 13 amino acids. Trimming took 7 bases from V and 6 from J, leaving 13 bases between them. Germline V gene lookup returns CDR1 LNHDA and CDR2 SQIVND (reference sequence). CDR3 coding DNA: TGTGCCAGTACCCCTTGGGGCGGCAATGAGCAGTTCTTC. It translates to CASTPWGGNEQFF.

This clone has just a few counts. The chain carries TRBV5-6 and TRBJ1-5; D might be TRBD1 (5 bases). The V gene's germline CDR1 is SGHDT and CDR2 YYEEEE. The V end was cut by 2 bases, the J end by 2 bases, with 8 bases between. CDR3 length: 14 residues. The DNA of the CDR3 is TGTGCCAGCAGCTTTAGAGGGGGCAATCAGCCCCAGCATTTT. Protein sequence: CASSFRGGNQPQHF.

The chain recombines TRBV11-1 with TRBJ2-5; D remains unclear. This CDR3 has 13 residues. Between the trimmed V and J ends, which lost 2 bases and 5 bases, there was a span of 9 bases. Germline assignment: CDR1 SGHAT and CDR2 FQDESV (reference sequence). In DNA, the CDR3 is TGTGCCAGCAGCTTATGGGGAACGGAGACCCAGTACTTC. As protein: CASSLWGTETQYF.

The rearrangement uses TRBV10-3 and TRBJ2-1; either TRBD1 or TRBD2 may fit D (5 bases each). The length of the CDR3 is 17 residues. CDR1 is ENHRY and CDR2 is SYGVKD in the germline V gene. Deletions cut 4 bases from V and 4 bases from J, with 20 bases between. CDR3 coding DNA: TGTGCCATCAGTGGGATCGTGAGGGGCGGACCGTACAATGAGCAGTTCTTC. It encodes CAISGIVRGGPYNEQFF.

This chain uses TRBV18 with TRBJ2-2; D remains ambiguous. V dropped 2 bases and J dropped 2 bases, with 15 bases sitting between them. The CDR3 loop spans 17 amino acids. Germline V gene sequence: CDR1 KGHSH, CDR2 LQKENI. The CDR3 is CASSPSKSVANTGELFF. CDR3 DNA: TGTGCCAGCTCACCAAGCAAATCAGTAGCAAACACCGGGGAGCTGTTTTTT.

V usage is TRBV7-3 and J usage is TRBJ1-1; the D gene is possibly TRBD1 (6 bases). Between the trimmed V and J ends, which lost 6 bases and 6 bases, there was a span of 17 bases. Germline V gene lookup returns CDR1 SGHTA and CDR2 FQGTGA. The CDR3 consists of 14 residues. Here the CDR3 reads CASSSLKGVAEAFF. CDR3 coding DNA: TGTGCCAGCAGTTCCTTAAAGGGGGTGGCTGAAGCTTTCTTT.

The chain couples TRBV6-5 to TRBJ2-5; TRBD2 matches at 7 bases. Germline-derived CDR1 and CDR2 are MNHEY and SVGAGI. J lost 2 bases, V lost 0 bases, and 3 bases had no gene match. The CDR3 totals 15 residues. CDR3 sequence reads: CASSYSLAVQETQYF. The CDR3 DNA sequence: TGTGCCAGCAGTTACTCCCTAGCGGTTCAAGAGACCCAGTACTTC.

CDR3 sequence reads: CASSSRGGAEQFF. CDR3 DNA: TGTGCCAGCAGCTCTCGAGGGGGGGCTGAGCAGTTCTTC. This chain links TRBV5-5 with TRBJ2-1; tentative D call: TRBD2 (7 bases). CDR1 is SGHKS and CDR2 is YYEKEE in the germline V gene (reference sequence). This CDR3 is 13 amino acids long. Trimming took off 3 bases at V and 9 bases at J, with 13 bases between the two ends.

A single count supports this clone. V gene TRBV5-1 combines with J gene TRBJ1-1, with D perhaps TRBD1 (5 bases). The germline gives CDR1 SGHRS, CDR2 YFSETQ. V was shortened by 2 bases and J by 3 bases, with 11 bases between the two germline ends. The CDR3 is 14 residues long. The CDR3 here is CASSFRGPYTEAFF. CDR3 coding DNA: TGCGCCAGCAGCTTTCGGGGACCGTACACTGAAGCTTTCTTT.

The rearrangement links TRBV10-3 to TRBJ1-5, with D perhaps matching TRBD1 (6 bases). Germline-derived CDR1 and CDR2 are ENHRY and SYGVKD. V was trimmed by 6 bases and J by 4 bases, leaving 7 bases between them. The CDR3 runs to 12 residues. In nucleotides, the CDR3 is TGTGCCATCAGGGGGGCAAATCAGCCCCAGCATTTT. Translating gives CAIRGANQPQHF.

The gene calls are TRBV29-1 and TRBJ2-3, with D uncertain. V lost 4 bases and J 2 bases, leaving 1 base between the germline ends. Germline V CDR1 and CDR2: SQVTM, ANQGSEA. The CDR3 sequence is 10 residues long. The CDR3 bases are TGCAGCGTTGTCACAGATACGCAGTATTTT. Protein product: CSVVTDTQYF.

The rearrangement links TRBV6-6 to TRBJ1-1; D is unresolved. The germline V gene has CDR1 MNHNY and CDR2 SVGAGI (reference sequence). This CDR3 has 11 amino acids. Trimming left V 6 bases short and J 4 bases short, with 6 bases between. CDR3: CASSPGTEAFF. The CDR3 bases are TGTGCCAGCAGCCCCGGCACTGAAGCTTTCTTT.

The rearrangement links TRBV4-1 to TRBJ1-2; D perhaps matches TRBD1 (6 bases). The CDR3 runs to 17 residues. Germline lookup yields CDR1 MGHRA and CDR2 YSYEKL. Deletions cut 1 base from V and 7 bases from J, with 22 bases between. The chain's CDR3 is CASSQGRNRVFRTGYTF. The CDR3 DNA reads as TGCGCCAGCAGCCAAGGAAGGAACAGGGTCTTCCGGACTGGCTACACCTTC.

The genes are TRBV6-1 and TRBJ1-1; D gene ambiguous. From germline, CDR1 is MNHNS and CDR2 SASEGT. The CDR3 is made up of 13 amino acids. V lost 7 bases and J 0 bases, leaving 9 bases between the germline ends. The CDR3 DNA is TGTGCCAGCATCTTGGGAGTGAACACTGAAGCTTTCTTT. As protein: CASILGVNTEAFF.

The genes are TRBV6-6 and TRBJ2-7; D remains ambiguous. The CDR3 has 13 residues. V gave up 5 bases and J gave up 3 bases, with 11 bases separating them. CDR1 and CDR2 (germline): MNHNY, SVGAGI (reference sequence). Written as DNA, the CDR3 is TGTGCCAGCAGTCGCAGAAATTACTACGAGCAGTACTTC. Translated, it gives CASSRRNYYEQYF.